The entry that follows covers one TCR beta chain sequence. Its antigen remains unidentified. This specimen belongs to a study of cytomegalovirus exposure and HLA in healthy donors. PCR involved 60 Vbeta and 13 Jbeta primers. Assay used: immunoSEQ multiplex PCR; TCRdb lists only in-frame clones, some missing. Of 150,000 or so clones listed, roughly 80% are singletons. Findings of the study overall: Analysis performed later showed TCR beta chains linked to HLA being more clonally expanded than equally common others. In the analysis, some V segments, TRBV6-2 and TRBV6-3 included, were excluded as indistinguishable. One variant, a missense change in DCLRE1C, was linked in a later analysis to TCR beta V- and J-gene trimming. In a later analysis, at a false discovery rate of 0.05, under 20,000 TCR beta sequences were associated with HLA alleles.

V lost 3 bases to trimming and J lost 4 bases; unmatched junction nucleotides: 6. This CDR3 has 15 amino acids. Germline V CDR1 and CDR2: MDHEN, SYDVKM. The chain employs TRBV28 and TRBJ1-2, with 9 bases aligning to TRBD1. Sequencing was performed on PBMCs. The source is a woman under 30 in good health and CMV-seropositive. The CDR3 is CASSFGTGPGYGYTF. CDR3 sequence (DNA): TGTGCCAGCAGTTTCGGGACAGGGCCTGGCTATGGCTACACCTTC.